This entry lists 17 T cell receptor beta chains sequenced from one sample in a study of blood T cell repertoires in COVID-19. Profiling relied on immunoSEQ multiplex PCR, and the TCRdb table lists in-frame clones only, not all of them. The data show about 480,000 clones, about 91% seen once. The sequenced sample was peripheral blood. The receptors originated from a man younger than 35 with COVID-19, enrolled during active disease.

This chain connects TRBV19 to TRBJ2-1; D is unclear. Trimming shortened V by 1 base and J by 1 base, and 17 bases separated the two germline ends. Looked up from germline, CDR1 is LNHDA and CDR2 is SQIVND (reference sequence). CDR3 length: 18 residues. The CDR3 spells CASSIGGLPLGSYNEQFF. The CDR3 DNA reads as TGTGCCAGTAGTATAGGAGGCCTCCCCCTAGGATCCTACAATGAGCAGTTCTTC.

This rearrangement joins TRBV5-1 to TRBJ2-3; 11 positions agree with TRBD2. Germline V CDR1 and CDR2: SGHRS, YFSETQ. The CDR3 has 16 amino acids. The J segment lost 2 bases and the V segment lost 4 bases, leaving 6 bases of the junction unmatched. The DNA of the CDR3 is TGCGCCAGCAGCCCTCCACTAGCGGGGGACACAGATACGCAGTATTTT. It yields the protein CASSPPLAGDTDTQYF.

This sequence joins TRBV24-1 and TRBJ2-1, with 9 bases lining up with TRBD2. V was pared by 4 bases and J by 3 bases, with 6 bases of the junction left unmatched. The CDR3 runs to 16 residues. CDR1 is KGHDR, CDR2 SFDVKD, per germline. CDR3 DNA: TGTGCCACCAGTGACGTTAGCGGGAGTAACTACAATGAGCAGTTCTTC. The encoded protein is CATSDVSGSNYNEQFF.

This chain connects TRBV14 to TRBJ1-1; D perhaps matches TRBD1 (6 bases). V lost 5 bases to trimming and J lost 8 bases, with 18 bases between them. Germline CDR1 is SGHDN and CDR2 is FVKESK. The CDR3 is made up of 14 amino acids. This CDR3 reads CASSTLQGAKEAFF. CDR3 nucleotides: TGTGCCAGCAGCACCTTACAGGGAGCAAAGGAAGCTTTCTTT.

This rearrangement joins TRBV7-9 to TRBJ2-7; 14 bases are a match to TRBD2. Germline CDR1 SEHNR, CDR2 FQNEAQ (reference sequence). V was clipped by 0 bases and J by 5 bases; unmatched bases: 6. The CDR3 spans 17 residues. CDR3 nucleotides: TGTGCCAGCAGCTTAGCGGAGGGACTAGCGGGAGCCCACGAGCAGTACTTC. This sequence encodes CASSLAEGLAGAHEQYF.

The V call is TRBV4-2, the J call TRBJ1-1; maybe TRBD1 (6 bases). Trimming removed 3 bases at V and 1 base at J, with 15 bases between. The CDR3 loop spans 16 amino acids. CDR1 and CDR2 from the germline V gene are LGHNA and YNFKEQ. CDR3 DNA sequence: TGTGCCAGCAGCCATGTGAACCTACAGGGGAACACTGAAGCTTTCTTT. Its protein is CASSHVNLQGNTEAFF.

CDR3 bases: TGTGCTAGTGGTTTGGTACGGTTTGGGGAACAGGGTATGGGTTATCAGCCCCAGCATTTT. Amino acids: CASGLVRFGEQGMGYQPQHF. V is TRBV12-5 and J is TRBJ1-5; TRBD1 is a possible D gene (6 bases). CDR1 and CDR2 from the germline V gene are LGHNT and FRNRAP. The CDR3 length is 20 residues. Trimming shortened V by 0 bases and J by 5 bases, and 26 bases separated the two germline ends.

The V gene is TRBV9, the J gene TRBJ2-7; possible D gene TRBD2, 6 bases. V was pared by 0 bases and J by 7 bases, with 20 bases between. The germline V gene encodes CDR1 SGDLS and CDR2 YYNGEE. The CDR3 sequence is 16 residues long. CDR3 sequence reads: CASSVGLASATVEQYF. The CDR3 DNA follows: TGTGCCAGCAGCGTAGGGCTGGCTAGCGCTACCGTGGAGCAGTACTTC.

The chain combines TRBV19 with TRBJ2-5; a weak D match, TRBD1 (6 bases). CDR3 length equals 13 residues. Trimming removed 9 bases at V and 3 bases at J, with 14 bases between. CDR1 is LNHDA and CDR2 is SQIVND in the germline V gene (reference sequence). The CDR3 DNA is TGTGCCAGCCGTCCGGGGACAAAAGAGACCCAGTACTTC. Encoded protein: CASRPGTKETQYF.

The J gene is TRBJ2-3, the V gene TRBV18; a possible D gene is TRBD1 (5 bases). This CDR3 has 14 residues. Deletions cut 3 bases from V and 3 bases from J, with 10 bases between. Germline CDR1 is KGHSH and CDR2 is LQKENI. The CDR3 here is CASSPPGITDTQYF. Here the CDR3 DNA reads TGTGCCAGCTCACCCCCAGGGATTACAGATACGCAGTATTTT.

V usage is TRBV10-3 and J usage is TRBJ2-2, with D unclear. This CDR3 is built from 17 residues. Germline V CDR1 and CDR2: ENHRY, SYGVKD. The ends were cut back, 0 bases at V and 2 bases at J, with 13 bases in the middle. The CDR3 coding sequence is TGTGCCATCAGTGAGTCTGGGCCACCTTACAACACCGGGGAGCTGTTTTTT. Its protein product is CAISESGPPYNTGELFF.

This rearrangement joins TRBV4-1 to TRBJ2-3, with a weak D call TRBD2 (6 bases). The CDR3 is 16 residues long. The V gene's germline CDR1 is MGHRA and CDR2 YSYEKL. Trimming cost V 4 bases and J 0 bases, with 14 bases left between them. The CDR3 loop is CASSRVGGTSTDTQYF. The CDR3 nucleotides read TGCGCCAGCAGCCGCGTCGGGGGTACTAGCACAGATACGCAGTATTTT.

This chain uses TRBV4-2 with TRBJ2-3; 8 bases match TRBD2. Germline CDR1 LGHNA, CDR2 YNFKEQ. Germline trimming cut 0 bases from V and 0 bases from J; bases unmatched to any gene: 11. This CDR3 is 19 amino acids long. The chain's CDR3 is CASSQEWGLETPSTDTQYF. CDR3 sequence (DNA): TGTGCCAGCAGCCAAGAATGGGGACTAGAAACCCCTAGCACAGATACGCAGTATTTT.

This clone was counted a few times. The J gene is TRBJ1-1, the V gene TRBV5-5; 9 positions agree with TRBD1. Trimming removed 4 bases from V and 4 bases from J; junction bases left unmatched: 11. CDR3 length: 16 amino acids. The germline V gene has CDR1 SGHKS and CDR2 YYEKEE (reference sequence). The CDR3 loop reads CASSLSGTGLGTEAFF. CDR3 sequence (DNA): TGTGCCAGCAGCCTTTCCGGGACAGGGTTGGGCACTGAAGCTTTCTTT.

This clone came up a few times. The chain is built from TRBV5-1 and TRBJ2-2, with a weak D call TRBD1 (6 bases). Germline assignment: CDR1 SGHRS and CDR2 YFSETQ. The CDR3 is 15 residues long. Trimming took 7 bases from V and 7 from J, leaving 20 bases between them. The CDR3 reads CASARRWGLDGELFF. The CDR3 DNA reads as TGCGCCAGCGCACGACGGTGGGGGCTCGACGGGGAGCTGTTTTTT.

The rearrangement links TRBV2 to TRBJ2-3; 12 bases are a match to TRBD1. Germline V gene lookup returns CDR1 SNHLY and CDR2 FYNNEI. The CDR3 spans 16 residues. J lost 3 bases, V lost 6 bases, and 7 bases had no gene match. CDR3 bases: TGTGCCAGCAGGCTCCCGGGACAGGGGGCAACAGATACGCAGTATTTT. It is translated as CASRLPGQGATDTQYF.

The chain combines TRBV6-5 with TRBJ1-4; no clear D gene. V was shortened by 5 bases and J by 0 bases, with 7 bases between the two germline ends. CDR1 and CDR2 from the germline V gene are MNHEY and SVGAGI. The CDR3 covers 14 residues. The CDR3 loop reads CASSPGSTNEKLFF. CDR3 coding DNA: TGTGCCAGCAGTCCAGGATCAACTAATGAAAAACTGTTTTTT.